A single sample is the source of the 21 T cell receptor beta chains below, sequenced in a study of cytomegalovirus exposure and HLA in healthy donors. Only in-frame clones appear in the TCRdb table, and some are missing; sequencing was by immunoSEQ multiplex PCR. The sample holds some 130,000 clones; roughly 81% are singletons and the top ten take 1.4% to 1.5%. Sample: PBMCs. The receptor set was obtained from a woman aged 25 to 39 in good health and CMV-seronegative.

This sequence joins TRBV6-5 and TRBJ2-6; no definite D call. CDR3 length: 15 residues. The germline V gene encodes CDR1 MNHEY and CDR2 SVGAGI. V was shortened by 7 bases and J by 0 bases, with 10 bases between the two germline ends. The CDR3 loop is CASTNRYSGANVLTF. CDR3 DNA sequence: TGTGCCAGCACCAACAGATACTCTGGGGCCAACGTCCTGACTTTC.

The gene calls are TRBV29-1 and TRBJ2-3, with a tentative D call TRBD1 (7 bases). Germline V CDR1 and CDR2: SQVTM, ANQGSEA. The V and J ends lost 8 bases and 1 base respectively, with 19 bases between them. This CDR3 has 15 amino acids. CDR3 sequence (DNA): TGCAGCTATCGCCTGGGCGGGACAGGCACAGATACGCAGTATTTT. It encodes CSYRLGGTGTDTQYF.

V and J are TRBV7-3 and TRBJ2-5, with 8 bases aligning to TRBD2. CDR3 length: 13 amino acids. V gave up 5 bases and J gave up 5 bases; unmatched junction bases: 4. From germline, CDR1 is SGHTA and CDR2 FQGTGA. The CDR3 here is CASSLAGSETQYF. The CDR3 bases are TGTGCCAGCAGCCTAGCGGGTTCGGAGACCCAGTACTTC.

This clone appeared a single time. The chain is built from TRBV18 and TRBJ1-5, with TRBD1 matching over 7 bases. Germline V gives CDR1 KGHSH, CDR2 LQKENI. This CDR3 contains 19 residues. After removal of 3 bases from V and 2 bases from J, the junction contained 16 bases not matched to a gene. This CDR3 reads CASSPRPTGERTRNQPQHF. CDR3 nucleotides: TGTGCCAGCTCACCCAGACCTACAGGGGAAAGGACACGCAATCAGCCCCAGCATTTT.

This chain links TRBV7-6 with TRBJ1-4; D call uncertain. Germline V CDR1 and CDR2: SGHVS, FNYEAQ. The CDR3 is made up of 18 amino acids. V lost 5 bases and J lost 0, with 19 bases in between. CDR3 bases: TGTGCCAGCAGCGCAGAGACATGGTCTCCTGCAACTAATGAAAAACTGTTTTTT. Encoded protein: CASSAETWSPATNEKLFF.

V gene TRBV29-1 combines with J gene TRBJ2-3, with D perhaps matching TRBD1 (6 bases). V gave up 7 bases and J gave up 6 bases, with 14 bases separating them. There are 12 residues in the CDR3. Per the germline V gene, CDR1 is SQVTM and CDR2 is ANQGSEA. The CDR3 spells CSARRGPDTQYF. The CDR3 coding sequence is TGCAGCGCCCGCAGGGGCCCCGATACGCAGTATTTT.

The rearrangement uses TRBV7-9 and TRBJ2-2, with D uncertain. Germline CDR1 and CDR2: SEHNR and FQNEAQ (reference sequence). The CDR3 consists of 15 residues. Trimming pared 2 bases from V and 5 bases from J, leaving 12 bases between. The CDR3: CASSLRRVVTGELFF. CDR3 bases: TGTGCCAGCAGCTTACGCCGGGTTGTTACCGGGGAGCTGTTTTTT.

This clone was seen a handful of times. Other DNA sequences in the sample encode the same CDR3. The CDR3 region is CASSWTGVQPQHF. The CDR3 DNA is TGTGCCAGCAGTTGGACAGGGGTTCAGCCCCAGCATTTT. The chain recombines TRBV27 with TRBJ1-5; 9 bases line up with TRBD1. This CDR3 region has 13 residues. CDR1 and CDR2 (germline): MNHEY, SMNVEV (reference sequence). V shed 4 bases and J 6 bases; nucleotides not matched to a gene: 1.

The genes are TRBV21-1 and TRBJ1-1; no DNA check was done on the table's D call, TRBD1. TRBV21-1 is noted as a pseudogene. This CDR3 contains 15 residues. The CDR3 DNA reads as TGTGCCAGCAGCACATCCGGGACAGCTAACACTGAAGCTTTCTTT. Translating it yields CASSTSGTANTEAFF.

The V call is TRBV5-1, the J call TRBJ2-7; D might be TRBD1 (6 bases). Germline CDR1 SGHRS, CDR2 YFSETQ. This CDR3 spans 14 amino acids. Between the trimmed V and J ends, which lost 5 bases and 1 base, there was a span of 13 bases. This CDR3 reads CASRQNRESYEQYF. The CDR3 DNA reads TGCGCCAGCAGGCAAAACAGGGAGTCCTACGAGCAGTACTTC. The full variable domain, completed using reference TRBV5-1 and TRBJ2-7, is KAGVTQTPRYLIKTRGQQVTLSCSPISGHRSVSWYQQTPGQGLQFLFEYFSETQRNKGNFPGRFSGRQFSNSRSEMNVSTLELGDSALYLCASRQNRESYEQYFGPGTRLTVT.

The V and J genes are TRBV5-1 and TRBJ2-7; TRBD2 matches at 7 bases. The J segment lost 1 base and the V segment lost 0 bases, leaving 4 bases of the junction unmatched. CDR3 length: 15 residues. Germline CDR1 and CDR2: SGHRS and YFSETQ. CDR3 DNA: TGCGCCAGCAGCTTGGGCGCGGGGGATTCCTACGAGCAGTACTTC. It is translated as CASSLGAGDSYEQYF. The complete variable domain, with remaining parts taken from reference TRBV5-1 and TRBJ2-7, reads KAGVTQTPRYLIKTRGQQVTLSCSPISGHRSVSWYQQTPGQGLQFLFEYFSETQRNKGNFPGRFSGRQFSNSRSEMNVSTLELGDSALYLCASSLGAGDSYEQYFGPGTRLTVT.

The chain carries TRBV6-1 and TRBJ2-4; maybe TRBD1 (5 bases). V gave up 4 bases and J gave up 3 bases, with 13 bases separating them. Germline V gene lookup returns CDR1 MNHNS and CDR2 SASEGT. The CDR3 spans 15 residues. The CDR3, as DNA: TGTGCCAGCAGTGCCTTTTGGGGCCTCAAAAACATTCAGTACTTC. Residues: CASSAFWGLKNIQYF.

The rearrangement uses TRBV28 and TRBJ1-1; the match to TRBD1 covers 7 bases. CDR1 is MDHEN, CDR2 SYDVKM, per germline. The CDR3 consists of 13 residues. V gave up 5 bases and J gave up 5 bases; unmatched junction bases: 5. CDR3 nucleotide sequence: TGTGCCAGCAGTCTTACAGGGGAGACTGAAGCTTTCTTT. As protein: CASSLTGETEAFF.

The V call is TRBV7-6, the J call TRBJ1-1; TRBD1 might be the D (5 bases). The CDR3 has 14 residues. Germline lookup yields CDR1 SGHVS and CDR2 FNYEAQ. The V and J ends lost 3 bases and 3 bases respectively, with 11 bases between them. CDR3 DNA sequence: TGTGCCAGCAGCTTTTCAGGGAGGGACACTGAAGCTTTCTTT. It encodes CASSFSGRDTEAFF.

The rearrangement uses TRBV4-3 and TRBJ2-2; 12 nucleotides line up with TRBD2. The CDR3 sequence is 17 residues long. Germline V gives CDR1 LGHNA, CDR2 YSLEER. The junction had 8 bases not matched to a gene; V was cut back by 3 bases and J by 6 bases. CDR3 coding DNA: TGCGCCAGCAGCCAGGCCGTGACTAGCGGGGGTCCCGGGGAGCTGTTTTTT. Translation gives CASSQAVTSGGPGELFF.

This rearrangement joins TRBV7-2 to TRBJ1-3; D perhaps matches TRBD1 (6 bases). Germline CDR1 is SGHTA and CDR2 is FQGNSA. CDR3 length equals 15 residues. V was clipped by 0 bases and J by 2 bases, with 8 bases between them. This CDR3 is CASSLASGAGNTIYF. DNA of the CDR3: TGTGCCAGCAGCTTAGCGTCAGGGGCTGGAAACACCATATATTTT.

This clone was seen a single time. The chain links TRBV19 to TRBJ1-2; TRBD1 matches at 11 bases. The CDR3 runs 15 residues. Germline CDR1 is LNHDA and CDR2 is SQIVND (reference sequence). Unmatched junction bases numbered 6, after V lost 5 bases and J lost 4 bases. The CDR3 nucleotides read TGTGCCAGTAGTCCGGGGACAGGGGGGTTCTATGGCTACACCTTC. Residues: CASSPGTGGFYGYTF.

This chain joins TRBV11-2 and TRBJ1-2; D is perhaps TRBD1 (5 bases). Germline V lookup: CDR1 SGHAT, CDR2 FQNNGV. V gave up 5 bases and J gave up 7 bases, with 14 bases separating them. The CDR3 runs to 13 residues. The CDR3 region is CASSPRLGGGYTF. CDR3 nucleotide sequence: TGTGCCAGCAGCCCGCGGTTGGGGGGTGGCTACACCTTC.

This clone has just a few counts. The chain combines TRBV14 with TRBJ2-7; D call uncertain. The germline CDR1 and CDR2 sequences are SGHDN and FVKESK. V lost 1 base to trimming and J lost 3 bases, with 7 bases between them. The CDR3 has 13 residues. This chain's CDR3 is CASSQGPFYEQYF. The CDR3 DNA follows: TGTGCCAGCAGCCAAGGGCCGTTCTACGAGCAGTACTTC.

This chain uses TRBV6-5 with TRBJ1-5, with D hard to call. This CDR3 is 14 amino acids long. Deletions cut 0 bases from V and 4 bases from J, with 7 bases between. Germline CDR1 is MNHEY and CDR2 is SVGAGI. The CDR3 DNA is TGTGCCAGCAGTTACTCACATCAGAATCAGCCCCAGCATTTT. It translates to CASSYSHQNQPQHF.

The genes are TRBV7-2 and TRBJ2-5, with 9 bases fitting TRBD2. CDR1 SGHTA and CDR2 FQGNSA come from the germline V gene. With V trimmed by 2 bases and J by 2 bases, 6 bases remained unmatched. This CDR3 contains 16 residues. The CDR3 loop reads CASSLFRRGGQETQYF. The CDR3 nucleotides are TGTGCCAGCAGCTTATTTAGGCGGGGGGGGCAAGAGACCCAGTACTTC.